This TCR beta chain was documented in a study of regulatory T cells in long-lasting Graves disease. General study results and limits: With a small sample size, accuracy may have been reduced.

Germline lookup yields CDR1 WNHNN and CDR2 SYGVQD (reference sequence). The junction had 13 bases not matched to a gene; V was cut back by 6 bases and J by 5 bases. The CDR3 totals 17 residues. The sample holds many counts of this clonotype. What it binds is not known. The time point is: newly diagnosed GD, antithyroid drugs for less than 3 months. Extracted PBMC RNA gave rise to the TCR library. Construction of the TCR beta libraries employed iRepertoire HTBI primers in conjunction with Arm-PCR of CDR3 regions. From the multiplex PCR reads, TCRdb called clonotypes with MiXCR, one entry per CDR3 protein. The data hold some 490,000 distinct CDR3 sequences, with about 12% observed a single time. The data were also submitted as part of a second study, on T cells in Graves' hyperthyroidism and ophthalmopathy. That report notes: During a first-round RT-PCR of the TCR CDR3, the HTBI primer set was used. Expanded thyroid clonotypes (above 0.001) were mostly also found in blood.

The sample here was peripheral blood mononuclear cells (PBMCs), taken at new diagnosis, from a patient treated with antithyroid drugs. V is TRBV10-1 and J is TRBJ2-1, with 10 bases lining up with TRBD2. This sequence originates from a woman in her 30s with Graves disease. The CDR3 DNA is TGCGCCAGCAGGGGATCCACTAGCGGGAACCCTAACAATGAGCAGTTCTTC. Encoded protein: CASRGSTSGNPNNEQFF.